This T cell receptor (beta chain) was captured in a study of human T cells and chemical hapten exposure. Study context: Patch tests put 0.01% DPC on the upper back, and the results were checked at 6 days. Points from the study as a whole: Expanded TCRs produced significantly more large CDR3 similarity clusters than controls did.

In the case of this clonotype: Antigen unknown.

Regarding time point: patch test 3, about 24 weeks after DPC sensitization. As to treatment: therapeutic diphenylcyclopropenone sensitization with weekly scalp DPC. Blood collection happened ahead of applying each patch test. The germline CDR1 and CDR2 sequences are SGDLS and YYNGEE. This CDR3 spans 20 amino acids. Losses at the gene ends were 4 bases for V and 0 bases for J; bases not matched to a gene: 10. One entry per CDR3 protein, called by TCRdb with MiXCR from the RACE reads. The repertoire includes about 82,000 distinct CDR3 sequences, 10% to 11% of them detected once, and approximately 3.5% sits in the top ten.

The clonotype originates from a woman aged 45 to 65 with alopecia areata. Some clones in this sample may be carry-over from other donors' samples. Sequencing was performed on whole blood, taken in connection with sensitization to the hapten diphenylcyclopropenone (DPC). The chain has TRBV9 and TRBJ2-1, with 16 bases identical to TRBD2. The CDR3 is CASSTGTSGRDLFSYNEQFF. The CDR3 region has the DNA TGTGCCAGCAGCACAGGGACTAGCGGGAGGGATTTATTCTCCTACAATGAGCAGTTCTTC.